These 29 T cell receptor beta chains were all obtained from the same sample, sequenced in a study of healthy donors' naive CD4 and CD8 T cells (dated by TCRdb to about 2015). The listed sequencing device is 454 GS FLX Titanium. TCR libraries were built from 450 to 600 ng of total RNA with a previously published linear amplification protocol. TCRdb redid the processing of the public reads, applying fastp at Q25 and MiXCR, and retained in-frame beta chains. Every CDR3 protein is listed once, alongside the most common genes and DNA of its rows. This sample lists approximately 180,000 distinct CDR3 sequences; 65% to 80% were detected once. Approximately 2.5% of the sample is held by the ten biggest clonotypes. Sequencing was carried out using naive CD4+ and CD8+ T cells sorted from blood, pooled from several donors. The sample's cell subset or site label, decoded: FACS-sorted naive CD4+ (CD45RO-CD45RA+) and naive CD8+ (CD45RA+CD27bright) T cells. The receptors come from a pool of human donors in good health; the sample pools cells from several healthy donors.

The genes are TRBV5-1 and TRBJ2-7; no clear D gene. Germline lookup yields CDR1 SGHRS and CDR2 YFSETQ. V was pared by 1 base and J by 0 bases, with 8 bases between. This CDR3 contains 14 residues. CDR3 DNA sequence: TGCGCCAGCAGCTTGTTACCCGACTCCTACGAGCAGTACTTC. Protein: CASSLLPDSYEQYF.

This rearrangement joins TRBV5-1 to TRBJ2-3; 7 positions match TRBD2. V shed 0 bases, J shed 5 bases, and the junction held 6 bases outside the gene matches. This CDR3 has 15 amino acids. The germline CDR1 and CDR2 sequences are SGHRS and YFSETQ. CDR3 DNA: TGCGCCAGCAGCTTGGAGGCGGGAGTAGGAGATACGCAGTATTTT. Translated: CASSLEAGVGDTQYF.

The chain carries TRBV6-6 and TRBJ1-2; D might be TRBD1 (5 bases). In germline, CDR1 is MNHNY, CDR2 SVGAGI (reference sequence). V lost 7 bases and J 8 bases, leaving 11 bases between the germline ends. The CDR3 has 11 amino acids. CDR3 sequence reads: CASISGHGYTF. CDR3 nucleotide sequence: TGTGCCAGCATTTCGGGGCACGGCTACACCTTC.

This sequence joins TRBV29-1 and TRBJ2-7, with D perhaps given as TRBD1 or TRBD2 (5 bases each). This CDR3 has 14 residues. From germline, CDR1 is SQVTM and CDR2 ANQGSEA. Trimming cost V 4 bases and J 2 bases, with 15 bases left between them. CDR3 sequence: CSVVSGRTTYEQYF. CDR3 nucleotide sequence: TGCAGCGTTGTCTCGGGACGTACTACCTACGAGCAGTACTTC.

The V call is TRBV6-5, the J call TRBJ2-5, with 10 positions matching TRBD2. The CDR3 contains 15 residues. Trimming at V came to 5 bases and at J to 1 base, leaving 4 bases not matched to a gene. Germline assignment: CDR1 MNHEY and CDR2 SVGAGI. The CDR3 sequence is CASSPSGGIQETQYF. The CDR3 coding sequence is TGTGCCAGCAGTCCTAGCGGGGGTATCCAAGAGACCCAGTACTTC.

The chain couples TRBV29-1 to TRBJ2-7; TRBD2 is a possible D gene (6 bases). Trimming pared 3 bases from V and 7 bases from J, leaving 13 bases between. Germline V gene sequence: CDR1 SQVTM, CDR2 ANQGSEA. CDR3 length: 12 amino acids. The CDR3 nucleotides are TGCAGCGTTGAGGACGGGACTTGGGAGCAGTACTTC. Its translation is CSVEDGTWEQYF.

This clonotype was observed once. The chain employs TRBV6-1 and TRBJ2-7; D is unclear. This CDR3 contains 12 residues. CDR1 and CDR2 from the germline V gene are MNHNS and SASEGT. The V and J ends lost 8 bases and 0 bases respectively, with 8 bases between them. The CDR3: CASDNDSYEQYF. DNA for the CDR3: TGTGCCAGCGACAACGACTCCTACGAGCAGTACTTC.

A few counts support this clonotype. J is TRBJ1-1 and V is TRBV6-2 or TRBV6-3; 8 nucleotides agree with TRBD1. Germline V gene sequence: CDR1 MNHEY, CDR2 SVGEGT. V lost 4 bases, J lost 0 bases, and 10 bases stayed unmatched. This CDR3 spans 17 amino acids. The CDR3 DNA follows: TGTGCCAGCAGTTTTAGACAGGGGCTCGGCTTGAACACTGAAGCTTTCTTT. This encodes CASSFRQGLGLNTEAFF.

This clonotype was observed a handful of times. The genes are TRBV29-1 and TRBJ2-1, with D perhaps matching TRBD2 (5 bases). Germline CDR1 reads SQVTM; CDR2 reads ANQGSEA. There are 12 residues in the CDR3. Between the trimmed V and J ends, which lost 3 bases and 4 bases, there was a span of 7 bases. The CDR3 spells CSVDPGYNEQFF. CDR3 coding DNA: TGCAGCGTTGATCCGGGGTACAATGAGCAGTTCTTC.

This chain uses TRBV27 with TRBJ2-7; 7 nucleotides match TRBD1. This CDR3 comprises 15 residues. The junction had 8 bases not matched to a gene; V was cut back by 6 bases and J by 0 bases. The germline V gene encodes CDR1 MNHEY and CDR2 SMNVEV (reference sequence). The CDR3 sequence: CASSHGTESSYEQYV. DNA for the CDR3: TGTGCCAGCAGCCATGGGACAGAGAGCTCCTACGAGCAGTACGTC.

Only one count was recorded for this clonotype. The chain carries TRBV18 and TRBJ1-6; D call uncertain. The CDR3 is 14 amino acids. CDR1 KGHSH and CDR2 LQKENI come from the germline V gene. V lost 4 bases and J 7 bases, leaving 11 bases between the germline ends. Here the CDR3 reads CASSQVGLNSPLHF. As DNA, the CDR3 is TGTGCCAGCTCACAGGTTGGTTTGAATTCACCCCTCCACTTT.

J is TRBJ2-3 and V is TRBV5-6, with D maybe TRBD1 (6 bases). Trimming removed 4 bases at V and 0 bases at J, with 18 bases between. CDR3 length equals 17 residues. Germline V gene lookup returns CDR1 SGHDT and CDR2 YYEEEE. In nucleotides, the CDR3 is TGTGCCAGCAGCGCTCGACCGGACAGACCTAGCACAGATACGCAGTATTTT. Translating it yields CASSARPDRPSTDTQYF.

The chain has TRBV6-5 and TRBJ1-1; no definite D call. This CDR3 is 13 amino acids long. Germline lookup yields CDR1 MNHEY and CDR2 SVGAGI. The V end was cut by 2 bases, the J end by 2 bases, with 6 bases between. The CDR3 is CASSYEVNTEAFF. DNA for the CDR3: TGTGCCAGCAGTTACGAGGTTAACACTGAAGCTTTCTTT.

The gene calls are TRBV6-2 or TRBV6-3 and TRBJ2-5, with 8 bases aligning to TRBD1. The CDR3 covers 14 residues. J gave up 4 bases and V 7 bases, and 8 bases lay outside the gene matches. Per the germline V gene, CDR1 is MNHEY and CDR2 is SVGEGT. The chain's CDR3 is CASTYRGIGETQYF. The CDR3 DNA sequence: TGTGCCAGCACATACAGGGGGATAGGAGAGACCCAGTACTTC.

The rearrangement joins TRBV19 to TRBJ2-1; 10 positions match TRBD1. Germline V gene lookup returns CDR1 LNHDA and CDR2 SQIVND (reference sequence). The CDR3 extends over 13 amino acids. J was trimmed by 7 bases and V by 6 bases; bases with no gene match: 3. As DNA, the CDR3 is TGTGCCAGTAGGGGACAGGGGAGAAATGAGCAGTTCTTC. This translates into CASRGQGRNEQFF. Variable domain in full (rest from reference TRBV19 and TRBJ2-1): DGGITQSPKYLFRKEGQNVTLSCEQNLNHDAMYWYRQDPGQGLRLIYYSQIVNDFQKGDIAEGYSVSREKKESFPLTVTSAQKNPTAFYLCASRGQGRNEQFFGPGTRLTVL.

The rearrangement joins TRBV29-1 to TRBJ2-7; D is unresolved. In germline, CDR1 is SQVTM, CDR2 ANQGSEA. V was trimmed by 4 bases and J by 0 bases, leaving 10 bases between them. CDR3 size: 13 residues. CDR3 bases: TGCAGCGTTGCCTCGCCGAGCTCCTACGAGCAGTACTTC. It yields the protein CSVASPSSYEQYF.

This chain uses TRBV7-9 with TRBJ2-3; D perhaps matches TRBD1 (5 bases). The CDR3 covers 17 residues. CDR1 and CDR2 from the germline V gene are SEHNR and FQNEAQ (reference sequence). Trimming removed 0 bases from V and 0 bases from J, with 13 bases in between. CDR3 sequence (DNA): TGTGCCAGCAGCTTAGCCGGTGGAGACAGAAGCACAGATACGCAGTATTTT. Protein product: CASSLAGGDRSTDTQYF.

The V gene is TRBV2, the J gene TRBJ1-2, with D possibly being TRBD1 (5 bases). Trimming pared 6 bases from V and 4 bases from J, leaving 9 bases between. Germline V gene lookup returns CDR1 SNHLY and CDR2 FYNNEI. The CDR3 consists of 12 residues. The CDR3 is CASSRDGYGYTF. In DNA form, the CDR3 reads TGTGCCAGCAGCAGGGACGGCTATGGCTACACCTTC.

The rearrangement joins TRBV11-2 to TRBJ2-1; no reliable D call. Germline V CDR1 and CDR2: SGHAT, FQNNGV. V shed 5 bases and J shed 10 bases, with 12 bases lying between them. This CDR3 contains 12 residues. The CDR3 bases are TGTGCCAGCAGCGTTACGACGCCCGAGCAGTTCTTC. This codes for CASSVTTPEQFF. The full variable domain, with the rest looked up from reference TRBV11-2 and TRBJ2-1, is EAGVAQSPRYKIIEKRQSVAFWCNPISGHATLYWYQQILGQGPKLLIQFQNNGVVDDSQLPKDRFSAERLKGVDSTLKIQPAKLEDSAVYLCASSVTTPEQFFGPGTRLTVL.

The table lists this clonotype with a few counts. The chain joins TRBV5-1 to TRBJ2-1; 13 bases agree with TRBD2. CDR1 is SGHRS and CDR2 is YFSETQ in the germline V gene. Trimming cost V 2 bases and J 4 bases; bases outside gene matches: 3. The CDR3 totals 16 residues. The CDR3 here is CASSLGTSGDYNEQFF. Here the CDR3 DNA reads TGCGCCAGCAGCTTAGGGACTAGCGGGGATTACAATGAGCAGTTCTTC.

V usage is TRBV29-1 and J usage is TRBJ1-2; no firm D call. Deletions cut 2 bases from V and 1 base from J, with 11 bases between. This CDR3 spans 14 amino acids. Germline values: CDR1 SQVTM, CDR2 ANQGSEA. The CDR3 DNA sequence: TGCAGCGTTGAAAGAGGAGCCCTTAACTATGGCTACACCTTC. Its protein product is CSVERGALNYGYTF.

The chain joins TRBV19 to TRBJ1-2; 9 nucleotides match TRBD1. With 5 bases clipped from V and 5 bases from J, the junction kept 3 bases outside the gene matches. Germline values: CDR1 LNHDA, CDR2 SQIVND (reference sequence). The CDR3 is 13 residues long. CDR3 bases: TGTGCCAGTAGTTACGGACAGGGGTATGGCTACACCTTC. This encodes CASSYGQGYGYTF.

J is TRBJ2-1 and V is TRBV6-6; 8 nucleotides line up with TRBD1. The CDR3 is 16 residues long. After removal of 6 bases from V and 5 bases from J, the junction contained 12 bases not matched to a gene. CDR1 and CDR2 from the germline V gene are MNHNY and SVGAGI (reference sequence). The CDR3 loop is CASRGPDRGQNNEQFF. DNA of the CDR3: TGTGCCAGCAGGGGGCCCGACAGGGGACAGAACAATGAGCAGTTCTTC.

This chain links TRBV12-3 or TRBV12-4 with TRBJ1-1, with D possibly matching TRBD1 (5 bases). V was cut by 6 bases and J by 6 bases, with 17 bases left in between. The CDR3 has 14 residues. The chain's CDR3 is CASSQGPLGAEAFF. As DNA, the CDR3 is TGTGCCAGCAGCCAGGGACCCTTGGGGGCTGAAGCTTTCTTT.

The gene calls are TRBV27 and TRBJ1-1; possibly TRBD1 for D (5 bases). In germline, CDR1 is MNHEY, CDR2 SMNVEV (reference sequence). This CDR3 spans 11 amino acids. Deletions cut 10 bases from V and 5 bases from J, with 11 bases between. CDR3 DNA: TGTGCCACCTCCAAGGGGACTGAAGCTTTCTTT. Amino acid sequence: CATSKGTEAFF.

The chain is built from TRBV27 and TRBJ2-1; 11 bases are shared with TRBD1. Looked up from germline, CDR1 is MNHEY and CDR2 is SMNVEV (reference sequence). V shed 0 bases and J 4 bases; nucleotides not matched to a gene: 11. The CDR3 totals 19 residues. The CDR3 loop is CASSLSMWRDRGKYNEQFF. CDR3 DNA sequence: TGTGCCAGCAGTTTATCGATGTGGAGGGACAGGGGGAAATACAATGAGCAGTTCTTC.

The chain joins TRBV29-1 to TRBJ1-2; no clear D. Germline CDR1 reads SQVTM; CDR2 reads ANQGSEA. V was cut by 0 bases and J by 6 bases, with 5 bases left in between. The CDR3 sequence is 11 residues long. In DNA form, the CDR3 reads TGCAGCGTTGAAGACTCTAATGGCTACACCTTC. Translation: CSVEDSNGYTF.

The rearrangement links TRBV6-1 to TRBJ1-5; D remains unclear. This CDR3 contains 14 residues. Germline V CDR1 and CDR2: MNHNS, SASEGT. V was shortened by 1 base and J by 1 base, with 5 bases between the two germline ends. The CDR3 DNA sequence: TGTGCCAGCAGTGAAGTAGGGAGCAATCAGCCCCAGCATTTT. Encoded protein: CASSEVGSNQPQHF.

This clonotype appeared once. This rearrangement joins TRBV6-2 or TRBV6-3 to TRBJ2-7; the D gene is possibly TRBD2 (5 bases). Germline CDR1 reads MNHEY; CDR2 reads SVGEGT. Deletions cut 5 bases from V and 6 bases from J, with 14 bases between. There are 13 residues in the CDR3. The CDR3 nucleotides are TGTGCCAGCAGTCTAGACTACCTCTCCGAGCAGTACTTC. Translated: CASSLDYLSEQYF.